This T cell receptor (beta chain) is from a study of CD8 T cells in Susac syndrome. It was negative isolation that provided the CD8+ and CD4+ T cells, whereas TEMRA cells were enriched by FACS. This clonotype has a single count. The V gene's germline CDR1 is LNHDA and CDR2 SQIVND (reference sequence). The CDR3 runs to 16 residues. V was pared by 4 bases and J by 6 bases, with 18 bases between. The RNA input was about 0.45 to 1 ug, and it was reverse transcribed with random hexamers. Multiplex PCR with immunoSEQ amplified the TCR beta CDR3 across 54 Vbeta and 13 Jbeta. TCRdb processed the immunoSEQ multiplex PCR reads anew with MiXCR; each CDR3 protein has one entry. The sample holds approximately 300,000 distinct CDR3 sequences; about 89% are singletons and the top ten take 0.18%.

The chain recombines TRBV19 with TRBJ2-2; tentative D call: TRBD2 (7 bases). This clonotype was sampled from a human donor with multiple sclerosis. Material: CD8+ T cells from PBMCs. CDR3 coding DNA: TGTGCCAGTAGTACCAGGGAGGGGGATCCCGCCGGGGAGCTGTTTTTT. Translation: CASSTREGDPAGELFF.